This TCR beta chain was profiled in a study of blood T cell repertoires in COVID-19. Study context: From the United States, Italy and Spain came samples of acute and convalescent COVID-19. The analysed material was cDNA or gDNA that came from T cells, B-cell-depleted T cells, or PBMCs.

Authors' processing steps: Amplification from reference gene primers served as the basis for estimated nucleated cell counts. Repertoires were generated with immunoSEQ multiplex PCR, while TCRdb's copy carries only in-frame clones and drops some. V, J and clone size are taken as reported in that table, and D and trimming were inferred from the DNA itself. The sample records approximately 210,000 clones, about four fifths being singletons. Germline CDR1 LNHDA, CDR2 SQIVND (reference sequence). The CDR3 totals 15 residues. Between the trimmed V and J ends, which lost 3 bases and 2 bases, there was a span of 12 bases.

The sample was peripheral blood. This TCR came from a man aged 50 to 60 with active or convalescent COVID-19. The gene calls are TRBV19 and TRBJ2-3; tentatively, D is TRBD2 (5 bases). CDR3 sequence (DNA): TGTGCCAGTAGTATGGAGGCCGCCTCCACAGATACGCAGTATTTT. It yields the protein CASSMEAASTDTQYF.